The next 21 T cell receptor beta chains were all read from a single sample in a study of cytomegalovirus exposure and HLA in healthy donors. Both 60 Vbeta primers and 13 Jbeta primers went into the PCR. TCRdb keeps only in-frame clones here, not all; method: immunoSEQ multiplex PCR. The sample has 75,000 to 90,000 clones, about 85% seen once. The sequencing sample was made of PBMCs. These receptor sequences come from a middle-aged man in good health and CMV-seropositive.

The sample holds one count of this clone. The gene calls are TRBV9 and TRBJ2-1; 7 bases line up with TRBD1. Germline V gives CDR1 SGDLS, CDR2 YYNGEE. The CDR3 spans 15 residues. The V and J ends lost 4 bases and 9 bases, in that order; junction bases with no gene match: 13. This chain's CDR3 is CASSTRDSHVFEQFF. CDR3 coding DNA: TGTGCCAGCAGCACCCGGGACAGTCATGTCTTTGAGCAGTTCTTC.

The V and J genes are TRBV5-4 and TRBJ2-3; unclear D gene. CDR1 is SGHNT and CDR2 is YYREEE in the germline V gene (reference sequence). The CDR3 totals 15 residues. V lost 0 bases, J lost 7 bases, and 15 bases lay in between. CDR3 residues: CASSLAAVTSHTQYF. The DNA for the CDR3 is TGTGCCAGCAGCTTGGCCGCGGTCACAAGTCATACGCAGTATTTT.

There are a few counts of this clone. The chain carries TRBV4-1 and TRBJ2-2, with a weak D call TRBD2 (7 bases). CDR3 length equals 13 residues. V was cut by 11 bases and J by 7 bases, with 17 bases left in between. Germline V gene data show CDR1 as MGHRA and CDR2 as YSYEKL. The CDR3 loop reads CAGSRGAGGELFF. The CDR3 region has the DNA TGCGCCGGAAGTCGGGGGGCGGGCGGGGAGCTGTTTTTT.

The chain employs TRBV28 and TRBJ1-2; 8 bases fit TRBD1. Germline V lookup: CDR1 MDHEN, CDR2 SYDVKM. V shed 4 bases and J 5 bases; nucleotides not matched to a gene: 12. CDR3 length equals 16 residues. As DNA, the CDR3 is TGTGCCAGCAGTTCCCTTATTACAGGGGGAGGGTATGGCTACACCTTC. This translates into CASSSLITGGGYGYTF.

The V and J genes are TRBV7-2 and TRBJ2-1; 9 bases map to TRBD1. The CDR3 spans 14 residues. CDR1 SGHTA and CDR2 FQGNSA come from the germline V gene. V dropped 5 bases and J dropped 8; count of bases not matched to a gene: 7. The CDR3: CASSQGQGLHEQFF. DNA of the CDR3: TGTGCCAGCAGCCAAGGACAGGGGCTACATGAGCAGTTCTTC.

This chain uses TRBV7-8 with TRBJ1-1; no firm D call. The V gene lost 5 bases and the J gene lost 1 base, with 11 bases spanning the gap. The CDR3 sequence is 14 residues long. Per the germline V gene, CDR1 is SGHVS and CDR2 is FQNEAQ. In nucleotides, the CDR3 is TGTGCCAGCAGCCTGAGGGCCCCGAACACTGAAGCTTTCTTT. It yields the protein CASSLRAPNTEAFF.

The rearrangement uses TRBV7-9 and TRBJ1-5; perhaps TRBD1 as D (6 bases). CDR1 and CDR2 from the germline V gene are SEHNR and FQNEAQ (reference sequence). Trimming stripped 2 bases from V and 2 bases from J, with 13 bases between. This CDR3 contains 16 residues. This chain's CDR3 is CASSLWAGDGNQPQHF. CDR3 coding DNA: TGTGCCAGCAGCTTATGGGCAGGGGACGGCAATCAGCCCCAGCATTTT.

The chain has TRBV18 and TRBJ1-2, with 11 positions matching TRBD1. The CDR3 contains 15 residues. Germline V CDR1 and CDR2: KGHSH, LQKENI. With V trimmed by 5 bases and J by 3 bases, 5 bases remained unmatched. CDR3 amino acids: CASSTRDRGDYGYTF. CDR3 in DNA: TGTGCCAGCTCAACACGGGACAGGGGGGACTATGGCTACACCTTC. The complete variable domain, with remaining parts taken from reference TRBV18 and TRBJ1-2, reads NAGVMQNPRHLVRRRGQEARLRCSPMKGHSHVYWYRQLPEEGLKFMVYLQKENIIDESGMPKERFSAEFPKEGPSILRIQQVVRGDSAAYFCASSTRDRGDYGYTFGSGTRLTVV.

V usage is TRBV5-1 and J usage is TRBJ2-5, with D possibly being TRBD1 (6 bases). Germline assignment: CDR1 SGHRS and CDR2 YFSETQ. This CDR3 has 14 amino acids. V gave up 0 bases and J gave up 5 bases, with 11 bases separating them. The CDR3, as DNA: TGCGCCAGCAGCTTGGAACAGGGCGAGGAGACCCAGTACTTC. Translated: CASSLEQGEETQYF.

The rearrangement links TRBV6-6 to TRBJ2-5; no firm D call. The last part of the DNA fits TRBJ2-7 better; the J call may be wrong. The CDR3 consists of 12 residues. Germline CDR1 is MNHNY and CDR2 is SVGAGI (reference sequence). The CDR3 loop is CASSYGVYEQYF. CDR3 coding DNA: TGTGCCAGCAGTTACGGAGTTTACGAGCAGTACTTC.

CDR3: CASSAYLDRDGANVLTF. The CDR3 DNA reads TGTGCCAGCAGCGCATACCTCGACAGGGATGGGGCCAACGTCCTGACTTTC. This chain links TRBV7-3 with TRBJ2-6; 7 bases are shared with TRBD1. The J segment lost 3 bases and the V segment lost 5 bases, leaving 10 bases of the junction unmatched. Germline CDR1 SGHTA, CDR2 FQGTGA. CDR3 length: 17 amino acids. Drawing the rest from reference TRBV7-3 and TRBJ2-6, the complete variable domain is GAGVSQTPSNKVTEKGKYVELRCDPISGHTALYWYRQSLGQGPEFLIYFQGTGAADDSGLPNDRFFAVRPEGSVSTLKIQRTERGDSAVYLCASSAYLDRDGANVLTFGAGSRLTVL.

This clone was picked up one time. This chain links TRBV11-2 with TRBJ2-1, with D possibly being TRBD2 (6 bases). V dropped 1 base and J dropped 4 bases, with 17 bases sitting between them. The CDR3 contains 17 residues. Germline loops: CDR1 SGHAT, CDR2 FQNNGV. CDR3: CASSLVVGGADYNEQFF. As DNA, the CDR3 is TGTGCCAGCAGCTTAGTTGTGGGGGGAGCCGATTACAATGAGCAGTTCTTC.

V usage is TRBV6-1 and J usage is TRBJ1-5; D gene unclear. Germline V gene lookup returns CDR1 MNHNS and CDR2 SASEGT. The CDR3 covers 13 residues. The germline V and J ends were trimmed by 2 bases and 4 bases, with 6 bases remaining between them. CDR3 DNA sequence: TGTGCCAGCAGTGAACAGACAAATCAGCCCCAGCATTTT. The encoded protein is CASSEQTNQPQHF.

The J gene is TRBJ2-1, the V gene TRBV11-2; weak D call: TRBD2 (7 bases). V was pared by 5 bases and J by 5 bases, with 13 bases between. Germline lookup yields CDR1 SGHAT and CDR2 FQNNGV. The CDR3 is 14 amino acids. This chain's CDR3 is CASSPGGTNNEQFF. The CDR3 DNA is TGTGCCAGCAGCCCGGGGGGCACTAACAATGAGCAGTTCTTC. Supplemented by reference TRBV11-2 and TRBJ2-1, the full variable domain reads EAGVAQSPRYKIIEKRQSVAFWCNPISGHATLYWYQQILGQGPKLLIQFQNNGVVDDSQLPKDRFSAERLKGVDSTLKIQPAKLEDSAVYLCASSPGGTNNEQFFGPGTRLTVL.

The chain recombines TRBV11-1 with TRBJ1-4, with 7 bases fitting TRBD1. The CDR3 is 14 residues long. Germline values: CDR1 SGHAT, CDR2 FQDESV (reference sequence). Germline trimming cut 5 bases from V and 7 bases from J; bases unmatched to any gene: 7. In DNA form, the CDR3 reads TGTGCCAGCAGCAATGACAGGGTTGGTGAAAAACTGTTTTTT. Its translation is CASSNDRVGEKLFF.

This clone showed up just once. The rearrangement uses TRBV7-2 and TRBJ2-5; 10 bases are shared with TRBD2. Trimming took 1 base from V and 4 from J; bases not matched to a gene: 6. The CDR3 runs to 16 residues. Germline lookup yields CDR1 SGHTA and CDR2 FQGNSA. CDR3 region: CASSLVLAGGGETQYF. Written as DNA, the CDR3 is TGTGCCAGCAGCTTAGTTTTAGCGGGGGGTGGAGAGACCCAGTACTTC.

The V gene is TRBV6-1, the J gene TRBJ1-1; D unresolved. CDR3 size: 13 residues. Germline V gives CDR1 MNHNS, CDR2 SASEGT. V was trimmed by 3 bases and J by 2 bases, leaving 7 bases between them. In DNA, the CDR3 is TGTGCCAGCAGTGAGTGGGCTAACACTGAAGCTTTCTTT. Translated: CASSEWANTEAFF.

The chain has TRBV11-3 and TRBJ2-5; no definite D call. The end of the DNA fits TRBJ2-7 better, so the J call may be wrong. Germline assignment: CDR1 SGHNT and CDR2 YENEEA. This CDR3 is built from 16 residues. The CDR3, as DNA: TGTGCCAGCAGGCCAGGTCGGCAGGCCAACTCCTACGAGCAGTACTTC. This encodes CASRPGRQANSYEQYF.

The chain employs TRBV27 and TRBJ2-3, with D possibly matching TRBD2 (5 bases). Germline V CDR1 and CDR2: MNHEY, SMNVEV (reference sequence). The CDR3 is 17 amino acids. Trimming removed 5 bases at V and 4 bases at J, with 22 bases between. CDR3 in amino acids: CASSPPLIRGGSDTQYF. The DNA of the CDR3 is TGTGCCAGCAGTCCACCCCTGATCCGGGGTGGATCAGATACGCAGTATTTT.

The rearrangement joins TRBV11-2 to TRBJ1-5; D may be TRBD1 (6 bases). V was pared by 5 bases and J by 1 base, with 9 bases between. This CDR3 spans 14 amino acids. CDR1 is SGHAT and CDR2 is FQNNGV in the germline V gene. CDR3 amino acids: CASSVGTSNQPQHF. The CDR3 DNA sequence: TGTGCCAGCAGCGTAGGGACAAGCAATCAGCCCCAGCATTTT.

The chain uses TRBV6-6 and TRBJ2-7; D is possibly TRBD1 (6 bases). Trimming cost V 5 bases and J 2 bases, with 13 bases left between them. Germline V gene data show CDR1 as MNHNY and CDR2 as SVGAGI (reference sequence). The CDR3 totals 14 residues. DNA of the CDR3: TGTGCCAGCAGTCACACACAGGGTCCCTACGAGCAGTACTTC. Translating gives CASSHTQGPYEQYF.